Listed below are T cell receptor beta chains from one sample, sequenced in a study of tumor-infiltrating lymphocytes in primary liver carcinoma. TCRdb independently ran MiXCR on the multiplex PCR reads; one entry per CDR3 protein. The sample yields roughly 100,000 distinct CDR3 sequences, roughly four fifths seen once. The material sequenced was liver tumor tissue from sampling region 3. The receptors come from a man aged 35 to 55 with primary liver carcinoma and hepatitis B virus infection. CDR3s include the opening cysteine and the closing phenylalanine or tryptophan. A D gene is named only where the DNA matches it firmly. Not all rows give a size; the values are once, few, many and, for expanded clones, a class.

NA,TRBJ2-4,NA,TRBV28,CGSRPALGLAKNIQYF,TGTGGCAGCAGGCCCGCGTTAGGGTTAGCCAAAAATATTCAGTACTTC
NA,TRBJ1-5,NA,TRBV6-2/TRBV6-3,CASSHTGQPVYQSHHF,TGTGCCAGCAGTCATACAGGCCAGCCAGTGTATCAGTCCCATCATTTT
NA,TRBJ1-1,TRBD1,TRBV12-3/TRBV12-4,CPSSPRTGRTTGALF,TGTCCCAGCAGTCCTCGGACAGGAAGGACAACTGGAGCTTTATTT
few,TRBJ2-5,NA,TRBV20-1,CSARDLKGLETQYF,TGCAGTGCTAGAGATCTAAAGGGCCTGGAGACCCAGTACTTC
large,TRBJ2-1,TRBD2,TRBV30,CAWSPSGNNEQFF,TGTGCCTGGAGTCCCAGCGGGAACAATGAGCAGTTCTTC
NA,TRBJ1-1,TRBD1,TRBV14,CASSRGQERMNIEALF,TGTGCCAGCAGCCGGGGACAGGAGAGAATGAACATTGAGGCTCTCTTT
few,TRBJ2-3,NA,TRBV5-1,CASSLRTGSSTDTQYF,TGCGCCAGCAGTTTGAGGACGGGCAGCAGCACGGATACGCAGTATTTT
many,TRBJ2-5,NA,TRBV24-1,CATSDWKGRQETQYF,TGTGCCACCAGTGATTGGAAGGGCAGGCAAGAGACCCAGTACTTC
NA,TRBJ1-6,TRBD1,TRBV10-3,CATDLGTVFNSPLHF,TGTGCCACCGACCTCGGGACAGTCTTTAATTCACCCCTCCACTTT
NA,TRBJ1-2,NA,TRBV5-1,CASRLGARDYGYTF,TGCGCCAGTCGCTTGGGGGCCAGGGATTACGGCTACACCTTC
NA,TRBJ2-2,NA,TRBV11-2,CASGLDHRGRNTGELFF,TGTGCCAGCGGTTTAGATCATCGGGGTAGAAACACCGGGGAGCTGTTTTTT
NA,TRBJ1-3,NA,TRBV4-2,CASSQVLAGASGNTIYF,TGTGCCAGCAGCCAAGTTCTAGCAGGCGCCTCTGGAAACACCATATATTTT
NA,TRBJ1-1,NA,TRBV6-6,CATSTEGTTEAFF,TGTGCCACCAGCACAGAGGGGACTACTGAGGCTTTCTTT
NA,TRBJ1-3,NA,TRBV6-1,CATYTRGDATLYF,TGTGCCACCTATACAAGGGGAGACGCCACCTTATATTTT
NA,TRBJ2-1,NA,TRBV12-3/TRBV12-4,CVSQFGGGNEQFF,TGTGTCAGCCAATTTGGCGGAGGCAATGAACAGTTCTTC
NA,TRBJ2-3,NA,TRBV6-5,CASSLAGGTDKRYF,TGTGCCAGCAGTTTGGCCGGAGGCACAGATAAGCGGTATTTT
NA,TRBJ2-1,TRBD2,TRBV7-2,CASSSLAGVSNEQFF,TGTGCCAGCAGCTCACTAGCGGGAGTGTCTAATGAGCAGTTCTTC
many,TRBJ2-7,NA,TRBV5-4,CASSLFGGPSYEQYF,TGTGCCAGCAGCTTGTTCGGTGGCCCCTCCTACGAGCAGTACTTC
NA,TRBJ1-2,TRBD1,TRBV29-1,CSVEKSQGDRIYDYTF,TGCAGCGTTGAAAAAAGTCAGGGGGACAGGATCTATGACTACACCTTC
NA,TRBJ2-1,NA,TRBV4-2,CASSQAIEGYNGQSF,TGTGCCAGCAGCCAAGCAATTGAGGGCTACAATGGGCAGTCCTTC
NA,TRBJ2-3,NA,TRBV11-2,CASSLSLGGRIDTKHTQYF,TGCGCCAGCAGCTTATCTTTGGGGGGTCGGATCGATACGAAACATACGCAGTATTTT
NA,TRBJ2-7,NA,TRBV6-5,CASRSGFMDYEQYF,TGTGCCAGCCGAAGCGGTTTTATGGATTACGAGCAGTACTTC
NA,TRBJ2-2,NA,TRBV5-4,CASCRKTARTGELFF,TGCGCCAGCTGCCGAAAGACGGCCCGCACCGGGGAGCTGTTTTTT
NA,TRBJ2-1,NA,TRBV14,CANSQGRTSRGQFF,TGTGCCAACAGCCAAGGAAGGACGTCGAGGGGGCAGTTCTTC
NA,TRBJ2-2,TRBD2,TRBV4-2,CASSRGGLAGEFGELFF,TGTGCCAGCAGTCGAGGGGGCCTAGCGGGAGAATTCGGGGAGCTGTTTTTT
NA,TRBJ1-5,NA,TRBV11-2,CASSLKGRLTNLPQHF,TGCGCCAGCAGCCTAAAAGGGAGACTGACGAATCTGCCCCAGCATTTT
NA,TRBJ2-5,TRBD2,TRBV29-1,CFGILAGGVETQYF,TGCTTCGGTATACTAGCGGGAGGAGTAGAGACCCAGTACTTC
NA,TRBJ1-4,NA,TRBV29-1,CSVEEDGGRSEKLFF,TGCAGCGTTGAAGAAGACGGGGGCAGGAGTGAAAAACTGTTCTTT
once,TRBJ2-1,NA,TRBV7-9,CASNDTLSKNNEQFF,TGTGCCAGCAATGACACTTTATCCAAAAACAATGAGCAGTTCTTC
NA,TRBJ2-5,NA,TRBV12-3/TRBV12-4,CASSAPGVETQYF,TGTGCCAGCAGTGCGCCAGGGGTCGAGACCCAGTACTTC
few,TRBJ1-6,NA,TRBV20-1,CSARPQISPLHF,TGCAGTGCTCGCCCACAAATTTCACCCCTCCACTTT
NA,TRBJ2-7,NA,TRBV11-2,CASGLEASWSHEQYF,TGTGCCAGCGGTTTAGAAGCTAGCTGGAGCCACGAGCAGTACTTC
NA,TRBJ2-5,NA,TRBV11-2,CASSSQSAPGVTQNF,TGTGCCAGCAGCTCCCAGTCAGCCCCAGGGGTGACCCAGAACTTC
NA,TRBJ2-2,NA,TRBV12-3/TRBV12-4,CASSPWTALDSGELPF,TGTGCCAGCAGCCCATGGACAGCCCTTGACTCCGGGGAGCTGCCTTTT
once,TRBJ2-5,NA,TRBV4-1,CASSQTQRAAGETQYF,TGCGCCAGCAGCCAGACACAGAGGGCGGCGGGCGAGACCCAGTACTTC
NA,TRBJ1-5,NA,TRBV2,CASSGLVRTRQPQHF,TGTGCCAGCAGTGGGTTGGTCCGAACAAGGCAGCCCCAGCATTTT
few,TRBJ2-7,NA,TRBV29-1,CSVEDPKGKGPYEQYF,TGCAGCGTTGAAGACCCCAAGGGCAAGGGACCCTACGAGCAGTACTTC
NA,TRBJ2-2,NA,TRBV11-2,CASSIGHRGRDTGELFF,TGTGCCAGCAGCATAGGTCATCGGGGTAGGGACACCGGGGAGCTATTTTTT
few,TRBJ2-2,NA,TRBV29-1,CSVEIIGAGKLFF,TGTAGCGTTGAGATAATAGGGGCCGGGAAGCTGTTTTTT
NA,TRBJ1-2,TRBD1,TRBV4-3,CASSQTGAGRKCGYTF,TGCGCCAGCAGCCAGACAGGGGCAGGGAGGAAGTGTGGCTACACCTTC
NA,TRBJ2-1,NA,TRBV20-1,CSAGAYNEQFF,TGCAGTGCGGGTGCCTACAATGAGCAGTTCTTC
NA,TRBJ1-1,NA,TRBV29-1,CSVEGGDTVDTEASF,TGCAGCGTTGAAGGAGGGGACACAGTGGACACTGAAGCTTCCTTT
NA,TRBJ1-3,NA,TRBV5-1,CSSSPDKISSGNTIYF,TGCTCCAGCAGCCCGGATAAGATTAGTTCTGGAAACACCATATATTTT
NA,TRBJ1-6,NA,TRBV4-2,CASSEEGSGGDSPLHF,TGTGCCAGCAGTGAAGAGGGGTCAGGAGGAGATTCACCCCTCCACTTT
NA,TRBJ2-3,TRBD2,TRBV4-1,CAISETSGTPDTQYF,TGCGCCATCAGTGAGACTAGCGGTACGCCAGATACGCAGTATTTT
NA,TRBJ2-7,NA,TRBV4-1,CASSQGVGKQYF,TGCGCCAGCAGCCAGGGAGTGGGAAAGCAGTATTTC
few,TRBJ1-2,NA,TRBV7-9,CTSGLGSGNYGYTF,TGTACCAGCGGATTGGGTTCAGGCAACTATGGCTACACCTTC
NA,TRBJ1-6,TRBD1,TRBV4-3,CASSQAPGQGSSYNSPLDF,TGCGCCAGCAGCCAAGCACCGGGACAGGGGTCGTCCTATAATTCACCCCTCGACTTT
NA,TRBJ2-4,TRBD2,TRBV6-2/TRBV6-3,CASYPSGRISKNIQYF,TGTGCCAGCTACCCTAGCGGGAGGATATCCAAAAACATTCAGTACTTC
NA,TRBJ2-3,NA,TRBV6-1,CASILGPLGVTQYF,TGTGCTAGCATTCTTGGGCCTTTGGGGGTTACGCAGTATTTT
many,TRBJ2-1,TRBD2,TRBV13,CASSWRGLAGGLSSYNEQFF,TGTGCCAGCAGCTGGAGAGGGCTAGCGGGAGGTTTGAGCTCCTACAATGAGCAGTTCTTC
NA,TRBJ1-2,NA,TRBV19,CTSSEGPYYGYTF,TGTACCAGTAGTGAGGGTCCGTACTATGGTTACACCTTC
NA,TRBJ2-1,TRBD2,TRBV6-1,CGGRDRLAGANEQFF,TGTGGCGGCAGAGACAGACTAGCGGGAGCCAATGAGCAGTTCTTC
NA,TRBJ2-1,NA,TRBV6-6,CASCYSTGSDNEQFF,TGTGCCAGCTGTTACTCGACTGGTTCCGACAATGAGCAGTTCTTC
once,TRBJ1-1,NA,TRBV6-6,CASNYAPGIGGPEAFF,TGTGCCAGCAATTACGCCCCCGGGATAGGTGGGCCTGAAGCTTTCTTT